This TCR beta chain was retrieved from a study of blood T cells in healthy people across ages. Germline CDR1 SGHRS, CDR2 YFSETQ. The CDR3 is 14 residues long. Germline trimming cut 2 bases from V and 4 bases from J; bases unmatched to any gene: 3. Study-wide results and limits: As age increased, TCR beta diversity per million T cells fell in a roughly linear fashion. Naive CD4+ cell counts and diversity both ran higher in long-lived than in aged donors.

The second PCR ran roughly 6 to 11 cycles with a sample-barcoded 5' primer and J-beta primers. Using its own MiXCR run on the 5' RACE reads, TCRdb lists one record per CDR3 protein. This sample has about 970,000 distinct CDR3 sequences, with just over 50% found just once. This clonotype occurred a few times. What it recognizes is unknown. The receptor's source is a woman aged 55-70 years in good health. Sequenced sample: blood. V and J are TRBV5-1 and TRBJ2-7, with 10 bases fitting TRBD2. Here the CDR3 reads CASSLTSGKYEQYF. The CDR3 DNA is TGCGCCAGCAGCTTAACTAGCGGGAAGTACGAGCAGTACTTC.